Below, one T cell receptor (beta chain) is given with its context. This sample was included in a study of blood T cell repertoires in COVID-19. Measured with immunoSEQ multiplex PCR; TCRdb has only the in-frame clones, and not every one. The sample shows around 80,000 clones, approximately 81% of them seen only once. Germline V gene lookup returns CDR1 LNHNV and CDR2 YYDKDF (reference sequence). V gave up 7 bases and J gave up 2 bases; unmatched junction bases: 10. The CDR3 totals 15 residues. The chain has TRBV15 and TRBJ2-7; TRBD2 matches 8 bases. The sequenced sample consisted of peripheral blood. This receptor was obtained from a woman aged 80 or over with acute or convalescent COVID-19. The CDR3 coding sequence is TGTGCCACCATGTCGTGGCGGGGGGATACCTACGAGCAGTACTTC. It codes for CATMSWRGDTYEQYF.